The rows below give T cell receptor beta chains drawn from one sample of a study of response to subunit inactivated influenza vaccine. One entry per CDR3 protein results from TCRdb running MiXCR on the RT-PCR reads. The top ten hold approximately 10% of the sample, which has more than 600,000 distinct CDR3 sequences, about a fifth seen once. The source material was PBMCs from blood, sampled roughly 5 days after vaccination. These receptors were collected from a man aged 45 to 65 who received an inactivated influenza vaccine. Each CDR3 is given without its conserved first and last residue.

V,J,length,CDR3
TRBV6-1,TRBJ2-1,13,ASSDTGSSYNEQF
TRBV29-1,TRBJ2-4,10,SVGVTSGIQY
TRBV20-1,TRBJ1-3,12,SASYGPSGNTIY
TRBV29-1,TRBJ2-7,11,SAIQFSSYEQY
TRBV20-1,TRBJ2-3,12,SALPSLHTDTQY
TRBV20-1,TRBJ1-2,10,SARDPRYGYT
TRBV4-2,TRBJ2-7,14,ASSQASVAGAYEQY
TRBV24-1,TRBJ2-1,14,ATSDRRGQGRNEQF
TRBV6-5,TRBJ2-5,11,ASSYSSQETQY
TRBV5-1,TRBJ2-2,13,ASSTQGSDTGELF
TRBV10-2,TRBJ1-4,13,ASSESSFYNEKLF
TRBV7-6,TRBJ1-1,16,ASSLALTGGLIDTEAF
TRBV7-6,TRBJ1-5,12,ASSSATGQEPQH
TRBV20-1,TRBJ2-5,12,SAREASGQETQY
TRBV20-1,TRBJ2-1,14,SAMSPIGAEDNEQF
TRBV5-5,TRBJ2-1,12,ASSLWEPVGEQF
TRBV5-5,TRBJ2-1,13,ASSTRGQGANEQF
TRBV20-1,TRBJ2-5,12,SAKTRAGVETQY
TRBV12-3/TRBV12-4,TRBJ2-4,12,ASSLWAAKNIQY
TRBV20-1,TRBJ2-7,13,SARASTGSTYEQY
TRBV20-1,TRBJ2-4,13,SATRSQSAKNIQY
TRBV27,TRBJ2-1,15,ASSLHRTAGAKNEQF
TRBV4-2,TRBJ2-6,15,ASSQTAGTSGANVLT
TRBV5-4,TRBJ2-3,10,ASSGSGGTQY
TRBV15,TRBJ1-1,15,ATSRDFGWEGDTEAF
TRBV20-1,TRBJ2-7,12,SAHGGRALYEQY
TRBV5-1,TRBJ2-1,15,ASSLVSGGLSYNEQF
TRBV28,TRBJ2-5,10,ASSLGWKPQY
TRBV12-3/TRBV12-4,TRBJ2-7,11,ASSRDRWGEQY
TRBV9,TRBJ2-5,12,ASSVEPVQETQY
TRBV5-5,TRBJ1-1,11,ASSENRETEAF
TRBV10-3,TRBJ2-2,14,AISRTSGMDTGELF
TRBV25-1,TRBJ2-7,10,ASSDEQGGQY
TRBV28,TRBJ2-3,14,ASSLVMGQGPDTQY
TRBV4-1,TRBJ1-2,13,ASRLTGTQDYGYT
TRBV19,TRBJ1-5,10,ASSMEGQPQH
TRBV27,TRBJ2-1,13,ASSAGTASYNEQF
TRBV7-3,TRBJ2-3,11,ASGRSGTDTQY
TRBV11-2,TRBJ2-5,10,ASSFIKETQY
TRBV18,TRBJ1-4,11,ASSRTAHEKLF
TRBV19,TRBJ2-7,12,ASSIPGQGNEQY
TRBV7-2,TRBJ1-4,11,ASSLGPPEKLF
TRBV10-3,TRBJ1-2,12,ATSQDRGPYGYT
TRBV11-2,TRBJ2-2,12,ASSFRTNTGELF
TRBV12-3/TRBV12-4,TRBJ1-4,14,ASSLGDRAYIEKLF
TRBV12-3/TRBV12-4,TRBJ1-3,13,ASSLPGRAGNTIY
TRBV6-2/TRBV6-3,TRBJ2-7,16,ASTQPLGIRGISSEQY
TRBV7-6,TRBJ2-2,13,ASRKGMENTGELF
TRBV15,TRBJ2-1,13,ATSRARDYYNEQF
TRBV6-1,TRBJ1-2,12,ASRPGTVNYGYT
TRBV6-1,TRBJ2-2,12,ASSPSLATGELF
TRBV5-1,TRBJ2-3,12,ASSSGGVTDTQY
TRBV4-3,TRBJ2-3,16,ASSQDLFQYRGLDTQY